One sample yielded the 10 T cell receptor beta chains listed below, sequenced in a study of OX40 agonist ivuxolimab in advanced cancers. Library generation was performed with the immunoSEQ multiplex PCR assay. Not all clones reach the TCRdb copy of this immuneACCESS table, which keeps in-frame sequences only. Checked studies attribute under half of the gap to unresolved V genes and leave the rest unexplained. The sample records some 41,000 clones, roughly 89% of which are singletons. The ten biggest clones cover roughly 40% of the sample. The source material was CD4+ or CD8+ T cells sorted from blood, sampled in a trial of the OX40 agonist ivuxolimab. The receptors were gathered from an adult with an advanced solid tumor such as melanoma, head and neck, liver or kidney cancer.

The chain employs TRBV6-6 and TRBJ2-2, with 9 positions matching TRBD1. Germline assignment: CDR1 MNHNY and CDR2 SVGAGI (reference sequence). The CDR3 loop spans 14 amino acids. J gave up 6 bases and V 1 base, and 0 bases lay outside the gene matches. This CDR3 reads CASSYWTGAGELFF. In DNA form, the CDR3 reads TGTGCCAGCAGTTACTGGACAGGGGCCGGGGAGCTGTTTTTT.

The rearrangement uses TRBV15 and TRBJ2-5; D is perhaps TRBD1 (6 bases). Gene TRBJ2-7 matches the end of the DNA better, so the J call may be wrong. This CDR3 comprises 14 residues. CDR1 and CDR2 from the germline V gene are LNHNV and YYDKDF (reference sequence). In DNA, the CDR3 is TGTGCCACCAGCAGACAGGGGACATCCTACGAGCAGTACTTC. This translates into CATSRQGTSYEQYF.

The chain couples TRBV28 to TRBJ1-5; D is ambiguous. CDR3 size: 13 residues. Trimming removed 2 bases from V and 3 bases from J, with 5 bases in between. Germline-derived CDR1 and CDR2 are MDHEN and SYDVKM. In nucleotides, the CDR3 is TGTGCCAGCAGTTTAGTACCCAATCAGCCCCAGCATTTT. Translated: CASSLVPNQPQHF.

Here the CDR3 reads CASSSQTSGSHTGELFF. The CDR3 DNA is TGTGCCAGTAGTTCCCAGACTAGCGGGAGCCACACCGGGGAGCTGTTTTTT. The genes are TRBV19 and TRBJ2-2; 12 nucleotides align to TRBD2. J was trimmed by 3 bases and V by 5 bases; bases with no gene match: 7. Germline V gene sequence: CDR1 LNHDA, CDR2 SQIVND (reference sequence). This CDR3 has 17 amino acids. The entire variable domain, with the rest obtained from reference TRBV19 and TRBJ2-2, is as follows: DGGITQSPKYLFRKEGQNVTLSCEQNLNHDAMYWYRQDPGQGLRLIYYSQIVNDFQKGDIAEGYSVSREKKESFPLTVTSAQKNPTAFYLCASSSQTSGSHTGELFFGEGSRLTVL.

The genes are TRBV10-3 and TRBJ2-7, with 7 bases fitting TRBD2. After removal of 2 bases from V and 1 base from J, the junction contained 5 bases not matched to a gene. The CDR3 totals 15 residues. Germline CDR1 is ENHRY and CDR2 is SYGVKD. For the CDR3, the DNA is TGTGCCATCAGTGAGGCCCTAGCGGCATCCTACGAGCAGTACTTC. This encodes CAISEALAASYEQYF.

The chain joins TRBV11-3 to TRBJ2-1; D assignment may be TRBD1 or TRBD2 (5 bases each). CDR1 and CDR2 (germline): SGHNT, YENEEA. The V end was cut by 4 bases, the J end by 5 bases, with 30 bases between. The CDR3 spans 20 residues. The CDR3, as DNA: TGTGCCAGCAGCTCGGGGCTTGGTTATGGAGCTAGGGGAAATAACAATGAGCAGTTCTTC. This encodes CASSSGLGYGARGNNNEQFF. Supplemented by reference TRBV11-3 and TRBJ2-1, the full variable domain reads EAGVVQSPRYKIIEKKQPVAFWCNPISGHNTLYWYLQNLGQGPELLIRYENEEAVDDSQLPKDRFSAERLKGVDSTLKIQPAELGDSAVYLCASSSGLGYGARGNNNEQFFGPGTRLTVL.

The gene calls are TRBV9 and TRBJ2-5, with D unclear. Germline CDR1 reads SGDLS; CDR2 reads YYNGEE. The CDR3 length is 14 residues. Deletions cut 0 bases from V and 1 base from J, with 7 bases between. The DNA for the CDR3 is TGTGCCAGCAGCGTAGGGGCCTTCCAAGAGACCCAGTACTTC. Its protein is CASSVGAFQETQYF.

CDR3 sequence reads: CASSYSSAGVDYEQYF. The DNA for the CDR3 is TGTGCCAGCAGTTATTCCTCGGCAGGGGTGGACTACGAGCAGTACTTC. The V call is TRBV6-9, the J call TRBJ2-7; D possibly corresponds to TRBD1 (6 bases). The V end was cut by 0 bases, the J end by 3 bases, with 15 bases between. The germline gives CDR1 MNHGY, CDR2 SVAAGI. This CDR3 comprises 16 residues.

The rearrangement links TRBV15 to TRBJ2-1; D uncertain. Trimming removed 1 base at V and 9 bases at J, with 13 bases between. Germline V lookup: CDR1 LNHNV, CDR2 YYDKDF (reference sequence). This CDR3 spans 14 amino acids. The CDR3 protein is CATSRGVVGSEQFF. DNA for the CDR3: TGTGCCACCAGCAGAGGGGTGGTGGGCAGTGAGCAGTTCTTC.

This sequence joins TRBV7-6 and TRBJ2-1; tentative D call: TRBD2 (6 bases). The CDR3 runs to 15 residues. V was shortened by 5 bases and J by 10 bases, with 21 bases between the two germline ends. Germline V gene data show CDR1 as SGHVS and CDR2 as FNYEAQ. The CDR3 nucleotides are TGTGCCAGCAGCGCCGGGACTGGCCGGTTGGGGGAGCAGTTCTTC. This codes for CASSAGTGRLGEQFF.